Listed below are T cell receptor beta chains from one sample, sequenced in a study of T cells expressing NK-cell markers. TCRdb re-called the 5' RACE reads and catalogs CDR3 proteins one per entry, DNA excluded. Recorded here are some 460,000 distinct CDR3 sequences; the top ten clones represent 1.4%. What was sequenced was blood T cells: a sorted CD56 or NKG2C T cell subset, CD4+ or CD8+ T cells, or bulk PBMC T cells (not recorded which). These receptors were obtained from a woman between 50 and 59 years old in good health. Both conserved end residues are part of each CDR3.

v_call: TRBV5-1
j_call: TRBJ2-1
cdr3_aa: CASSLFLAGAGSSEQFF

v_call: TRBV4-1
j_call: TRBJ2-1
cdr3_aa: CASSQVGKFGNEQFF

v_call: TRBV12-3/TRBV12-4
j_call: TRBJ1-1
cdr3_aa: CASSLVSGGGSEAFF

v_call: TRBV4-1
j_call: TRBJ2-1
cdr3_aa: CASISRLAGEGSYNEQFF

v_call: TRBV6-1
j_call: TRBJ2-1
cdr3_aa: CASSVRPENEQFF

v_call: TRBV7-9
j_call: TRBJ2-1
cdr3_aa: CASSPLGAASGEQFF

v_call: TRBV4-1
j_call: TRBJ1-3
cdr3_aa: CASSQGSFSGNTIYF

v_call: TRBV6-5
j_call: TRBJ2-5
cdr3_aa: CASSPSGRPWETQYF

v_call: TRBV29-1
j_call: TRBJ1-1
cdr3_aa: CSVSSITGAVTEAFF

v_call: TRBV5-1
j_call: TRBJ2-7
cdr3_aa: CASSFIGTSGRSSYEQYF

v_call: TRBV3-1
j_call: TRBJ2-1
cdr3_aa: CASSTRRAYSGRNEQFF

v_call: TRBV25-1
j_call: TRBJ2-1
cdr3_aa: CASRRYGGRGGEQFF

v_call: TRBV11-2
j_call: TRBJ2-3
cdr3_aa: CASSPRTLAGVPDTQYF

v_call: TRBV12-3/TRBV12-4
j_call: TRBJ2-2
cdr3_aa: CASTPSGIPRELFF

v_call: TRBV5-6
j_call: TRBJ2-1
cdr3_aa: CASRGLAGGPRNEQFF

v_call: TRBV6-1
j_call: TRBJ2-1
cdr3_aa: CAVQQTYNEQFF

v_call: TRBV7-8
j_call: TRBJ2-5
cdr3_aa: CASSEPGLAWETQYF

v_call: TRBV7-8
j_call: TRBJ2-1
cdr3_aa: CASSLALYSGRASEQFF

v_call: TRBV9
j_call: TRBJ2-1
cdr3_aa: CASSVAALAGGLSPECEQFF

v_call: TRBV18
j_call: TRBJ2-3
cdr3_aa: CASSPKATLSTDTQYF

v_call: TRBV4-2
j_call: TRBJ2-1
cdr3_aa: CASSQDLGTSAQQFF

v_call: TRBV7-9
j_call: TRBJ2-1
cdr3_aa: CASSLGGISGTYNEQFF

v_call: TRBV30
j_call: TRBJ2-2
cdr3_aa: CAWSDSGRNTGELFF

v_call: TRBV19
j_call: TRBJ2-1
cdr3_aa: CASSIEGQNNEQFF

v_call: TRBV5-1
j_call: TRBJ1-1
cdr3_aa: CASSHRGQGGVNTEAFF